This entry concerns a single T cell receptor beta chain. Antigen unknown. Possible read error: a much larger clone is one base away. Germline CDR1 SGHNT, CDR2 YYREEE (reference sequence). CDR3 length equals 15 residues. J gave up 1 base and V 3 bases, and 1 base lay outside the gene matches. The entry originates in a study of shared clonotypes between healthy human individuals. Study information: The cohort comprised a couple of women and a few men. Their ages spanned 18 to 49 years.

Naive CD45RA+ and memory CD45RA-negative subsets were split from CD4+ cells. TCRdb's table, derived via immunoSEQ multiplex PCR, lists solely in-frame clones and lacks some. The sample consists of about 1 million clones, 70% to 80% of them appearing once. The study's findings and limits: Tissue TCR repertoires likely differ from these blood-only repertoires. Clonotypes which were not shared had lower generation probabilities than clonotypes that all four donors shared.

Sequenced: memory CD4+ T cells sorted from blood. Subset here: CD45RA-negative fraction. This chain uses TRBV5-4 with TRBJ2-3, with TRBD2 identical over 11 bases. The receptor's source is a man aged 18 to 30 in good health. The CDR3 protein is CASSSGLAGTDTQYF. DNA for the CDR3: TGTGCCAGCAGCTCGGGACTAGCGGGCACAGATACGCAGTATTTT.